Sequencing of this T cell receptor (beta chain) was carried out in a study of T cell changes during pregnancy in multiple sclerosis. The CDR3 extends over 13 amino acids. CDR1 is GTSNPN and CDR2 is SVGIG in the germline V gene (reference sequence). V was trimmed by 4 bases and J by 5 bases, leaving 14 bases between them. The protocol was immunoSEQ multiplex PCR, while the TCRdb copy is restricted to in-frame clones and leaves out a portion. Of around 42,000 clones listed, over 70% are singletons. The sample here was peripheral blood, taken in the first trimester of pregnancy. The rearrangement uses TRBV30 and TRBJ1-2, with D possibly matching TRBD1 (5 bases). The receptor comes from a female donor in good health, enrolled as a control in a pregnancy study. The CDR3: CAWTPRQHYGYTF. The CDR3 nucleotides are TGTGCCTGGACCCCGAGACAGCATTATGGCTACACCTTC. The complete variable domain, with remaining parts taken from reference TRBV30 and TRBJ1-2, reads SQTIHQWPATLVQPVGSPLSLECTVEGTSNPNLYWYRQAAGRGLQLLFYSVGIGQISSEVPQNLSASRPQDRQFILSSKKLLLSDSGFYLCAWTPRQHYGYTFGSGTRLTVV.